What follows are 20 T cell receptor beta chains derived from one specimen sequenced in a study of breast tumors, draining lymph nodes, adjacent tissues. From the multiplex PCR reads, TCRdb called clonotypes with MiXCR, one entry per CDR3 protein. The profile shows approximately 7,600 distinct CDR3 sequences, nearly 75% of them singletons. The source material was tumor-adjacent breast tissue. The receptor set was obtained from a female donor with breast cancer. Some clones in this sample may be carry-over from other donors' samples.

V and J are TRBV7-3 and TRBJ2-7; D possibly corresponds to TRBD1 (6 bases). CDR3 length: 14 residues. The germline CDR1 and CDR2 sequences are SGHTA and FQGTGA. V was pared by 8 bases and J by 0 bases, with 14 bases between. DNA for the CDR3: TGTGCCAGCGGCGTCGACAGGACCTCCTACGAGCAGTACTTC. Protein: CASGVDRTSYEQYF.

By sample fraction, this clonotype is medium-sized (0.01 to 0.1%). The rearrangement joins TRBV3-1 to TRBJ1-2; 7 bases fit TRBD1. The CDR3 extends over 14 amino acids. V lost 4 bases and J lost 5; bases outside the gene matches: 7. CDR1 is LGHDT and CDR2 is YNNKEL in the germline V gene (reference sequence). CDR3 bases: TGTGCCAGCAGCCCGCAAGACAGGGTATATGGCTACACCTTC. Amino acids: CASSPQDRVYGYTF.

The rearrangement joins TRBV19 to TRBJ2-7; 10 nucleotides line up with TRBD2. J was trimmed by 2 bases and V by 7 bases; bases with no gene match: 8. The CDR3 runs to 15 residues. Germline CDR1 reads LNHDA; CDR2 reads SQIVND (reference sequence). The CDR3 DNA reads TGTGCCAGTAAACAAGCGGGAGGGACCCCCTACGAGCAGTACTTC. Its translation is CASKQAGGTPYEQYF. The full variable domain, with the rest looked up from reference TRBV19 and TRBJ2-7, is DGGITQSPKYLFRKEGQNVTLSCEQNLNHDAMYWYRQDPGQGLRLIYYSQIVNDFQKGDIAEGYSVSREKKESFPLTVTSAQKNPTAFYLCASKQAGGTPYEQYFGPGTRLTVT.

J is TRBJ2-7 and V is TRBV20-1, with TRBD2 matching 14 bases. CDR1 and CDR2 (germline): DFQATT, SNEGSKA (reference sequence). This CDR3 contains 17 residues. V trimming: 0 bases; J trimming: 7 bases; junction bases outside the gene matches: 11. CDR3 sequence reads: CSARDRGTSGRSGEQYF. As DNA, the CDR3 is TGCAGTGCTAGAGATCGGGGGACTAGCGGGAGATCGGGGGAGCAGTACTTC.

In regard to this clonotype: One junction end does not reproduce the germline sequence, and a read error may be involved. This chain connects TRBV15 to TRBJ1-2; no definite D call. The CDR3 sequence is 13 residues long. Germline CDR1 is LNHNV and CDR2 is YYDKDF (reference sequence). The CDR3 spells CAISRAGSGDYTF. For the CDR3, the DNA is TGTGCCATCAGCAGAGCGGGGTCGGGTGACTACACCTTC. The whole variable domain, filled in from reference TRBV15 and TRBJ1-2, reads DAMVIQNPRYQVTQFGKPVTLSCSQTLNHNVMYWYQQKSSQAPKLLFHYYDKDFNNEADTPDNFQSRRPNTSFCFLDIRSPGLGDTAMYLCAISRAGSGDYTFGSGTRLTVV.

The J gene is TRBJ1-2, the V gene TRBV24-1; D gene ambiguous. This CDR3 has 11 residues. Trimming stripped 0 bases from V and 8 bases from J, with 3 bases between. Germline values: CDR1 KGHDR, CDR2 SFDVKD. The CDR3 sequence is CATSDLLGYTF. In DNA, the CDR3 is TGTGCCACCAGTGATTTGCTCGGCTACACCTTC.

This chain connects TRBV7-3 to TRBJ2-5; D is possibly TRBD2 (5 bases). With 1 base removed from V and 7 bases from J, the gap between germline ends came to 13 bases. The CDR3 sequence is 14 residues long. Germline V gene sequence: CDR1 SGHTA, CDR2 FQGTGA. Here the CDR3 DNA reads TGTGCCAGCAGCTTAAGTATGAGGGAAGGGACCCAGTACTTC. Translation gives CASSLSMREGTQYF.

The chain uses TRBV20-1 and TRBJ2-5; perhaps TRBD1 as D (7 bases). From germline, CDR1 is DFQATT and CDR2 SNEGSKA (reference sequence). CDR3 length: 13 amino acids. The germline V and J ends were trimmed by 2 bases and 2 bases, with 9 bases remaining between them. CDR3 nucleotides: TGCAGTGCTAGACAGGGGGGTCAAGAGACCCAGTACTTC. Protein: CSARQGGQETQYF.

The rearrangement links TRBV20-1 to TRBJ2-1; no reliable D call. Per germline, CDR1 DFQATT and CDR2 SNEGSKA (reference sequence). V lost 3 bases and J 8 bases, leaving 8 bases between the germline ends. This CDR3 is built from 11 residues. DNA of the CDR3: TGCAGTGCTAGGAGAGTGGATGAGCAGTTCTTC. Its translation is CSARRVDEQFF.

The genes are TRBV9 and TRBJ1-2; TRBD1 is a possible D gene (5 bases). Trimming pared 0 bases from V and 4 bases from J, leaving 13 bases between. Germline-derived CDR1 and CDR2 are SGDLS and YYNGEE. CDR3 length: 15 residues. The chain's CDR3 is CASSVGGSELYGYTF. The CDR3 DNA follows: TGTGCCAGCAGCGTAGGGGGCAGTGAACTCTATGGCTACACCTTC.

V gene TRBV2 combines with J gene TRBJ1-2, with D possibly TRBD1 on 5 matching bases. Germline CDR1 reads SNHLY; CDR2 reads FYNNEI. Trimming removed 2 bases at V and 5 bases at J, with 12 bases between. The CDR3 runs to 14 residues. The CDR3 region is CASSEWGLRYGYTF. The CDR3 bases are TGTGCCAGCAGTGAATGGGGACTGAGATATGGCTACACCTTC.

V gene TRBV10-3 combines with J gene TRBJ2-1; a weak D match, TRBD2 (6 bases). CDR1 and CDR2 from the germline V gene are ENHRY and SYGVKD. V was cut by 4 bases and J by 7 bases, with 11 bases left in between. CDR3 length: 13 amino acids. The DNA for the CDR3 is TGTGCCATCAGTGCGGAGGGCAAGAATGAGCAGTTCTTC. Protein product: CAISAEGKNEQFF.

This sequence joins TRBV6-5 and TRBJ1-5; possibly TRBD1 for D (5 bases). CDR1 and CDR2 from the germline V gene are MNHEY and SVGAGI. V was clipped by 5 bases and J by 9 bases, with 26 bases between them. CDR3 size: 17 residues. For the CDR3, the DNA is TGTGCCAGCAGTCTGACCCCCCCTTTTAGGCAGGGCTGGCCCCAGCATTTT. Residues: CASSLTPPFRQGWPQHF.

In its sample, this clonotype is medium-sized. The chain combines TRBV20-1 with TRBJ2-5; no firm D call. Per the germline V gene, CDR1 is DFQATT and CDR2 is SNEGSKA (reference sequence). The CDR3 is 13 residues long. The germline V and J ends were trimmed by 1 base and 2 bases, with 8 bases remaining between them. The CDR3, as DNA: TGCAGTGCTAGAGCGGCTTATCAAGAGACCCAGTACTTC. Protein: CSARAAYQETQYF.

This clonotype rates as medium-sized. This chain joins TRBV7-2 and TRBJ2-1, with TRBD2 matching over 9 bases. The J segment lost 2 bases and the V segment lost 7 bases, leaving 6 bases of the junction unmatched. Germline lookup yields CDR1 SGHTA and CDR2 FQGNSA. This CDR3 spans 15 amino acids. CDR3: CASTRTSDTYNEQFF. CDR3 coding DNA: TGTGCCAGCACGCGGACTAGCGACACCTACAATGAGCAGTTCTTC. The full variable domain, in which reference TRBV7-2 and TRBJ2-1 provide the parts outside the CDR3, is GAGVSQSPSNKVTEKGKDVELRCDPISGHTALYWYRQSLGQGLEFLIYFQGNSAPDKSGLPSDRFSAERTGGSVSTLTIQRTQQEDSAVYLCASTRTSDTYNEQFFGPGTRLTVL.

V gene TRBV6-2 or TRBV6-3 combines with J gene TRBJ1-1; D remains unclear. The CDR3 sequence is 13 residues long. V lost 0 bases and J lost 5, with 7 bases in between. The V gene's germline CDR1 is MNHEY and CDR2 SVGEGT. The CDR3: CASSYSRGTEAFF. The CDR3 DNA sequence: TGTGCCAGCAGTTACTCGAGAGGGACTGAAGCTTTCTTT.

The V and J genes are TRBV10-1 and TRBJ2-7; D could derive from TRBD1 or TRBD2 (5 bases each). The V end lost 2 bases, the J end lost 2 bases, and 10 bases lay between the germline ends. There are 14 residues in the CDR3. Germline CDR1 reads WNHNN; CDR2 reads SYGVQD (reference sequence). CDR3 coding DNA: TGCGCCAGCAGTGAGGGGACGTACACCTACGAGCAGTACTTC. Its protein is CASSEGTYTYEQYF.

The chain joins TRBV20-1 to TRBJ1-6; D may be TRBD1 (5 bases). The germline V gene encodes CDR1 DFQATT and CDR2 SNEGSKA (reference sequence). CDR3 size: 14 residues. Trimming cost V 7 bases and J 10 bases, with 20 bases left between them. The CDR3 spells CSVRGPGNRSPLHF. The CDR3 DNA is TGCAGTGTAAGAGGTCCAGGGAATCGGTCACCCCTCCACTTT.

V usage is TRBV7-2 and J usage is TRBJ2-1; 11 nucleotides line up with TRBD2. Losses at the gene ends were 6 bases for V and 5 bases for J; bases not matched to a gene: 6. CDR1 SGHTA and CDR2 FQGNSA come from the germline V gene. The CDR3 sequence is 15 residues long. In nucleotides, the CDR3 is TGTGCCAGCAGGATCACTAGCGGGAGTAACAATGAGCAGTTCTTC. Its translation: CASRITSGSNNEQFF.

This clonotype appeared a single time. This rearrangement joins TRBV5-1 to TRBJ1-2; D is perhaps TRBD1 (6 bases). V was clipped by 4 bases and J by 6 bases, with 22 bases between them. The CDR3 is made up of 16 amino acids. Germline-derived CDR1 and CDR2 are SGHRS and YFSETQ. The DNA for the CDR3 is TGCGCCAGCAGCGATCTGACAGGAGCTTACTCGGATGGCTACACCTTC. Its translation is CASSDLTGAYSDGYTF.